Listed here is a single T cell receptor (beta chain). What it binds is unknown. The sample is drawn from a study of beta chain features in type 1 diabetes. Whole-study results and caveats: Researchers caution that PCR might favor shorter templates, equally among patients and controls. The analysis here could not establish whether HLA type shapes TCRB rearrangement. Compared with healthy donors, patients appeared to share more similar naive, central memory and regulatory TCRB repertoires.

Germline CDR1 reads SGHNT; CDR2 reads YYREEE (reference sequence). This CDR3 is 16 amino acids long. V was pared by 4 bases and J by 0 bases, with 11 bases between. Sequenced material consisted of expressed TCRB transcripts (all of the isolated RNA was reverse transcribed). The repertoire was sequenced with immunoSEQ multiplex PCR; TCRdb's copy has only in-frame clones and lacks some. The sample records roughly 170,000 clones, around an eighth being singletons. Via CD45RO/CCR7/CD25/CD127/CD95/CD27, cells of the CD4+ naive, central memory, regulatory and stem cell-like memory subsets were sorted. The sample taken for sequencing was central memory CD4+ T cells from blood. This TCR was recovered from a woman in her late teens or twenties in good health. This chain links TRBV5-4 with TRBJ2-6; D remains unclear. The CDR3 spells CASSPRLLSGANVLTF. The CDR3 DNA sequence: TGTGCCAGCAGCCCCAGACTTCTCTCTGGGGCCAACGTCCTGACTTTC.